This T cell receptor (beta chain) was profiled in a study of T cell responses to AZD1222 COVID-19 vaccine. V was trimmed by 2 bases and J by 7 bases, leaving 13 bases between them. This CDR3 contains 14 residues. Germline loops: CDR1 SGHDT, CDR2 YYEEEE. This table comes from immunoSEQ multiplex PCR, and its TCRdb copy is limited to in-frame clones, with some not included. The table has 100,000 to 150,000 clones, over 85% seen once; the top ten hold 0.85% to 1.2%. The clonotype comes from an adult who received the AZD1222 COVID-19 vaccine. The chain combines TRBV5-6 with TRBJ1-5; no reliable D call. The sequences come from peripheral blood, collected 28 days after the second AZD1222 dose. The CDR3 DNA reads TGTGCCAGCAGCTTCGCGGGTTTGCGACAGCCCCAGCATTTT. Protein: CASSFAGLRQPQHF.